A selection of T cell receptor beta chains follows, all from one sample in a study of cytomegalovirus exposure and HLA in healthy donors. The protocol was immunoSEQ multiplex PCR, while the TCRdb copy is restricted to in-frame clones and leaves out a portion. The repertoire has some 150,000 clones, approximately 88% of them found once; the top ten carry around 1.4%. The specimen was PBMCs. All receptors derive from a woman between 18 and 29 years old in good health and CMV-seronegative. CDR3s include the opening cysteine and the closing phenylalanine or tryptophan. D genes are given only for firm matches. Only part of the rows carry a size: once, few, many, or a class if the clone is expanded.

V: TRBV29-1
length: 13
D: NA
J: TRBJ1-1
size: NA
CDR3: CSVGGGVNTEAFF
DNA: TGCAGCGTTGGGGGAGGGGTAAACACTGAAGCTTTCTTT

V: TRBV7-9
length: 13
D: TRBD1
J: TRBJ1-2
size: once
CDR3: CASSTRQGARYTF
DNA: TGTGCCAGCAGCACCCGACAGGGGGCCCGCTACACCTTC

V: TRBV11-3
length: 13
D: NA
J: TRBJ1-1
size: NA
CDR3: CASGTGRNTEAFF
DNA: TGTGCCAGCGGTACAGGGAGGAACACTGAAGCTTTCTTT

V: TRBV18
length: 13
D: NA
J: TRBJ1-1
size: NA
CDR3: CASSPFRDTEAFF
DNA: TGTGCCAGCTCACCCTTCAGGGACACTGAGGCTTTCTTT

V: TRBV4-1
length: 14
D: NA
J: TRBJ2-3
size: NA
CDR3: CASTRTASTDTQYF
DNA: TGCGCCAGCACCAGGACAGCGAGCACAGATACGCAGTATTTT

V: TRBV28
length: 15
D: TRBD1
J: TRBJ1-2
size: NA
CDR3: CASRGTGGGRDGYTF
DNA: TGTGCCAGCAGGGGGACAGGGGGTGGCCGGGATGGCTACACCTTC

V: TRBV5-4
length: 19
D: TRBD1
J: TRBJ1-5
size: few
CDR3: CASTRSRLQGFYSNQPQHF
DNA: TGTGCCAGCACTCGGAGTCGGTTACAGGGGTTTTATAGCAATCAGCCCCAGCATTTT

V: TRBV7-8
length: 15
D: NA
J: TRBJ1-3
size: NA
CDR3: CASSSDRPSGNTIYF
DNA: TGTGCCAGCAGCTCCGACAGGCCATCTGGAAACACCATATATTTT

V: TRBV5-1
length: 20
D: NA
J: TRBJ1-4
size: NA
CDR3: CASSPSDGQSPTSLNEKLFF
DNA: TGCGCCAGCAGCCCCTCGGACGGACAGAGCCCTACAAGTTTGAATGAAAAACTGTTTTTT

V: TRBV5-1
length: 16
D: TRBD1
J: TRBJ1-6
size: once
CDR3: CASRTRTGEYNSPLHF
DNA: TGCGCCAGCCGAACCCGGACAGGGGAATATAATTCACCCCTCCACTTT

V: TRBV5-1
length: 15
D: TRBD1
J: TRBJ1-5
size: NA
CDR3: CASKSGTGNRQPQHF
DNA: TGCGCCAGCAAATCAGGGACAGGGAATCGGCAGCCCCAGCATTTT

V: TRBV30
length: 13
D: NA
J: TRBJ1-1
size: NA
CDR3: CAWSVIGGTEAFF
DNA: TGTGCCTGGAGTGTAATAGGGGGCACTGAAGCTTTCTTT

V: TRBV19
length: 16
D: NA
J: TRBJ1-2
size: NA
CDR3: CASSYWTGDYPYGYTF
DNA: TGTGCCAGTAGTTACTGGACCGGCGACTATCCCTATGGCTACACCTTC

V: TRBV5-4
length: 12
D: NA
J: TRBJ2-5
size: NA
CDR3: CASSYTQETQYF
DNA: TGTGCCAGCAGCTATACACAAGAGACCCAGTACTTC